These 28 T cell receptor beta chains were all obtained from the same sample, sequenced in a study of Tregs in tolerant kidney transplant recipients. Produced via immunoSEQ multiplex PCR; TCRdb's table is partial and in-frame only. In the table there are about 69,000 clones, around nine tenths of which are singletons. The specimen was CD4+ T cells from blood, collected before the transplant. The receptors come from a human donor who received a combined kidney and bone marrow transplant.

This chain connects TRBV28 to TRBJ2-7; 7 bases align to TRBD2. The J segment lost 4 bases and the V segment lost 2 bases, leaving 8 bases of the junction unmatched. The CDR3 runs to 15 residues. CDR1 and CDR2 (germline): MDHEN, SYDVKM. CDR3 nucleotides: TGTGCCAGCAGTTTACCGGGCCAGGGAGGGTACGAGCAGTACTTC. Translation gives CASSLPGQGGYEQYF.

The chain has TRBV4-2 and TRBJ1-2, with D possibly being TRBD1 (5 bases). The CDR3 totals 14 residues. Trimming took 0 bases from V and 13 from J, leaving 18 bases between them. Germline V lookup: CDR1 LGHNA, CDR2 YNFKEQ. The CDR3 coding sequence is TGTGCCAGCAGCCAAGATCCTGACCGGGACTTATCCACCTTC. It yields the protein CASSQDPDRDLSTF.

The chain uses TRBV11-2 and TRBJ1-2; D remains unclear. Germline V gives CDR1 SGHAT, CDR2 FQNNGV. V lost 5 bases, J lost 8 bases, and 12 bases lay in between. This CDR3 is 12 amino acids long. This CDR3 is CASSRGGFGYTF. CDR3 DNA: TGTGCCAGCAGCCGGGGAGGTTTCGGCTACACCTTC.

The chain couples TRBV7-9 to TRBJ2-1; D might be TRBD1 (6 bases). Trimming took 5 bases from V and 7 from J, leaving 9 bases between them. CDR1 is SEHNR and CDR2 is FQNEAQ in the germline V gene (reference sequence). This CDR3 has 12 amino acids. DNA of the CDR3: TGTGCCAGCAGCCTCCAGGGGAATGAGCAGTTCTTC. As protein: CASSLQGNEQFF.

Notes on this clone: Compared with germline, one end of the junction differs, possibly owing to a read error. The V and J genes are TRBV7-8 and TRBJ2-5, with 9 bases identical to TRBD1. This CDR3 region has 11 residues. Per the germline V gene, CDR1 is SGHVS and CDR2 is FQNEAQ. CDR3 residues: CASRGRDRVNF. The CDR3 nucleotides read TGTGCCAGCAGGGGCCGGGACAGGGTGAACTTC.

There are a few counts of this clone. The chain is built from TRBV7-6 and TRBJ2-3; 12 bases are a match to TRBD2. CDR3 length: 15 residues. Germline V lookup: CDR1 SGHVS, CDR2 FNYEAQ. Germline trimming cut 6 bases from V and 3 bases from J; bases unmatched to any gene: 4. The CDR3 sequence: CASRQLAGGTDTQYF. The CDR3, as DNA: TGTGCCAGCAGACAACTAGCGGGAGGTACAGATACGCAGTATTTT. Supplemented by reference TRBV7-6 and TRBJ2-3, the full variable domain reads GAGVSQSPRYKVTKRGQDVALRCDPISGHVSLYWYRQALGQGPEFLTYFNYEAQQDKSGLPNDRFSAERPEGSISTLTIQRTEQRDSAMYRCASRQLAGGTDTQYFGPGTRLTVL.

The chain links TRBV27 to TRBJ2-5, with 9 bases lining up with TRBD1. The germline V gene has CDR1 MNHEY and CDR2 SMNVEV (reference sequence). This CDR3 has 14 amino acids. The V segment lost 5 bases and the J segment 3 bases; nucleotides outside the gene matches: 4. The DNA for the CDR3 is TGTGCCAGCAGTCCCTGGGACAGGGAAGAGACCCAGTACTTC. This sequence encodes CASSPWDREETQYF.

This clone was counted once. The J gene is TRBJ2-7, the V gene TRBV25-1; 14 nucleotides match TRBD2. The J segment lost 6 bases and the V segment lost 6 bases, leaving 4 bases of the junction unmatched. The CDR3 is made up of 14 amino acids. The germline V gene has CDR1 MGHDK and CDR2 SYGVNS. CDR3 bases: TGTGCCAGCAGGGGACTAGCGGGAGACTCCGAGCAGTACTTC. It yields the protein CASRGLAGDSEQYF.

This chain joins TRBV7-3 and TRBJ2-1; 11 bases line up with TRBD2. The germline V gene has CDR1 SGHTA and CDR2 FQGTGA. With 1 base clipped from V and 6 bases from J, the junction kept 11 bases outside the gene matches. The CDR3 has 18 amino acids. As DNA, the CDR3 is TGTGCCAGCAGCTTAAATCAAATCGGACTAGCGGGTGCCAATGAGCAGTTCTTC. It translates to CASSLNQIGLAGANEQFF. Supplemented by reference TRBV7-3 and TRBJ2-1, the full variable domain reads GAGVSQTPSNKVTEKGKYVELRCDPISGHTALYWYRQSLGQGPEFLIYFQGTGAADDSGLPNDRFFAVRPEGSVSTLKIQRTERGDSAVYLCASSLNQIGLAGANEQFFGPGTRLTVL.

The J gene is TRBJ1-4, the V gene TRBV28, with no clear D. Germline CDR1 MDHEN, CDR2 SYDVKM. V lost 4 bases, J lost 12 bases, and 12 bases lay in between. This CDR3 has 12 amino acids. As DNA, the CDR3 is TGTGCCAGCAGTTCGATTGAGGTAGAACTGTTTTTT. Its translation is CASSSIEVELFF.

The chain links TRBV7-9 to TRBJ2-2; 8 bases map to TRBD1. Germline CDR1 SEHNR, CDR2 FQNEAQ (reference sequence). The CDR3 loop spans 14 amino acids. The trim removed 6 bases at V and 5 bases at J, leaving 5 bases unmatched. The CDR3 loop is CASRDRGETGELFF. The CDR3 DNA follows: TGTGCCAGCAGAGACAGGGGTGAGACCGGGGAGCTGTTTTTT.

This CDR3 is CASSLDNPGRGTGYTF. DNA for the CDR3: TGTGCCAGCTCTCTGGACAACCCGGGGAGGGGTACCGGCTACACCTTC. The chain joins TRBV18 to TRBJ1-2; weak D call: TRBD1 (5 bases). Germline V gives CDR1 KGHSH, CDR2 LQKENI. CDR3 length equals 16 residues. V was cut by 6 bases and J by 8 bases, with 25 bases left in between.

The chain recombines TRBV10-2 with TRBJ1-5; D gene unclear. There are 13 residues in the CDR3. Deletions cut 9 bases from V and 6 bases from J, with 15 bases between. Germline V gene lookup returns CDR1 WSHSY and CDR2 SAAADI. The CDR3 spells CASGGTGIQPQHF. CDR3 in DNA: TGCGCCAGTGGAGGTACTGGGATTCAGCCCCAGCATTTT.

J is TRBJ2-5 and V is TRBV5-1; D might be TRBD2 (5 bases). Germline-derived CDR1 and CDR2 are SGHRS and YFSETQ. V was clipped by 3 bases and J by 5 bases, with 11 bases between them. This CDR3 region has 13 residues. CDR3 sequence (DNA): TGCGCCAGCAGCTCCGGGATTCGGGAGACCCAGTACTTC. This sequence encodes CASSSGIRETQYF.

The chain is built from TRBV28 and TRBJ1-5; D is possibly TRBD1 (6 bases). V lost 3 bases and J lost 10, with 16 bases in between. Germline V gives CDR1 MDHEN, CDR2 SYDVKM. This CDR3 has 14 residues. The CDR3 region has the DNA TGTGCCAGCAGTTTGCCAGGGGAAATCAGCCCCCAGCATTTT. It translates to CASSLPGEISPQHF. Variable domain in full (rest from reference TRBV28 and TRBJ1-5): DVKVTQSSRYLVKRTGEKVFLECVQDMDHENMFWYRQDPGLGLRLIYFSYDVKMKEKGDIPEGYSVSREKKERFSLILESASTNQTSMYLCASSLPGEISPQHFGDGTRLSIL.

The rearrangement uses TRBV30 and TRBJ1-4; 7 nucleotides agree with TRBD1. Per the germline V gene, CDR1 is GTSNPN and CDR2 is SVGIG (reference sequence). Unmatched junction bases numbered 3, after V lost 4 bases and J lost 4 bases. The CDR3 runs to 13 residues. Here the CDR3 reads CAWMGQYNEKLFF. CDR3 bases: TGTGCCTGGATGGGACAGTATAATGAAAAACTGTTTTTT.

CDR3 residues: CASSFLRDNEQFF. The DNA of the CDR3 is TGTGCCAGCAGTTTCCTCCGGGACAATGAGCAGTTCTTC. This chain joins TRBV27 and TRBJ2-1; D not certain. The germline gives CDR1 MNHEY, CDR2 SMNVEV (reference sequence). The V end lost 3 bases, the J end lost 5 bases, and 8 bases lay between the germline ends. The CDR3 has 13 residues.

The chain joins TRBV2 to TRBJ2-1; 10 bases map to TRBD2. This CDR3 has 14 residues. Unmatched junction bases numbered 6, after V lost 6 bases and J lost 7 bases. Germline assignment: CDR1 SNHLY and CDR2 FYNNEI. The DNA for the CDR3 is TGTGCCAGCAGCACTAGCGGGATGGGGAATGAGCAGTTCTTC. This translates into CASSTSGMGNEQFF.

The chain is built from TRBV5-1 and TRBJ1-1, with no clear D. Germline loops: CDR1 SGHRS, CDR2 YFSETQ. V lost 3 bases to trimming and J lost 0 bases, with 9 bases between them. The CDR3 extends over 14 amino acids. This CDR3 is CASSYEALNTEAFF. CDR3 nucleotides: TGCGCCAGCAGCTATGAGGCTTTGAACACTGAAGCTTTCTTT.

A single count supports this clone. CDR3: CASSGLHGSSYEQYF. DNA of the CDR3: TGTGCCAGCAGCGGGCTCCACGGCAGCTCCTACGAGCAGTACTTC. The V gene is TRBV11-2, the J gene TRBJ2-7, with D hard to call. This CDR3 has 15 residues. V was shortened by 5 bases and J by 0 bases, with 14 bases between the two germline ends. The germline V gene encodes CDR1 SGHAT and CDR2 FQNNGV. The full variable domain, rest sourced from reference TRBV11-2 and TRBJ2-7, is EAGVAQSPRYKIIEKRQSVAFWCNPISGHATLYWYQQILGQGPKLLIQFQNNGVVDDSQLPKDRFSAERLKGVDSTLKIQPAKLEDSAVYLCASSGLHGSSYEQYFGPGTRLTVT.

V gene TRBV19 combines with J gene TRBJ2-3; 13 bases fit TRBD2. Unmatched junction bases numbered 12, after V lost 6 bases and J lost 6 bases. Germline CDR1 LNHDA, CDR2 SQIVND (reference sequence). The CDR3 runs 17 residues. The CDR3: CASSHGGTSGNLDTQYF. Written as DNA, the CDR3 is TGTGCCAGTAGCCACGGGGGGACTAGCGGGAACCTGGATACGCAGTATTTT.

CDR3 residues: CASSLASGSQFPIYEQYF. The CDR3 bases are TGTGCCAGCAGCCTGGCTAGCGGGAGCCAATTTCCTATCTACGAGCAGTACTTC. The chain has TRBV28 and TRBJ2-7, with 10 bases lining up with TRBD2. V dropped 6 bases and J dropped 3; count of bases not matched to a gene: 17. Looked up from germline, CDR1 is MDHEN and CDR2 is SYDVKM. This CDR3 is 18 amino acids long.

The chain joins TRBV27 to TRBJ2-1; 8 bases line up with TRBD1. The CDR3 is 12 residues long. V was pared by 8 bases and J by 12 bases, with 9 bases of the junction left unmatched. Germline CDR1 and CDR2: MNHEY and SMNVEV (reference sequence). The CDR3 nucleotides are TGTGCCAGCGGTTCCTCAGGGGGCCTGCAGTTCTTC. It translates to CASGSSGGLQFF.

The chain joins TRBV18 to TRBJ1-1; the D is unclear. CDR1 and CDR2 from the germline V gene are KGHSH and LQKENI. Trimming stripped 3 bases from V and 3 bases from J, with 14 bases between. This CDR3 region has 15 residues. The CDR3 region is CASSPSFSSDTEAFF. The DNA of the CDR3 is TGTGCCAGCTCACCTTCCTTTTCCTCGGACACTGAAGCTTTCTTT.

The chain recombines TRBV28 with TRBJ2-7; 9 nucleotides line up with TRBD2. V gave up 8 bases and J gave up 2 bases; unmatched junction bases: 13. The CDR3 is 16 residues long. In germline, CDR1 is MDHEN, CDR2 SYDVKM. CDR3 loop: CASGRGGAGGTYEQYF. In nucleotides, the CDR3 is TGTGCCAGCGGTCGCGGGGGGGCGGGAGGGACCTACGAGCAGTACTTC. Full variable domain (missing parts from reference TRBV28 and TRBJ2-7): DVKVTQSSRYLVKRTGEKVFLECVQDMDHENMFWYRQDPGLGLRLIYFSYDVKMKEKGDIPEGYSVSREKKERFSLILESASTNQTSMYLCASGRGGAGGTYEQYFGPGTRLTVT.

The DNA for the CDR3 is TGTGCCAGTAGGCTGCGACAGGTCACTGAAGCTTTCTTT. Its translation is CASRLRQVTEAFF. The chain joins TRBV19 to TRBJ1-1; D is perhaps TRBD1 (6 bases). In germline, CDR1 is LNHDA, CDR2 SQIVND (reference sequence). The V gene lost 6 bases and the J gene lost 4 bases, with 12 bases spanning the gap. The CDR3 is made up of 13 amino acids.

The gene calls are TRBV4-1 and TRBJ2-2; maybe TRBD1 (8 bases). CDR1 is MGHRA, CDR2 YSYEKL, per germline. CDR3 length equals 17 residues. V lost 6 bases and J 2 bases, leaving 19 bases between the germline ends. CDR3 bases: TGCGCCAGCAGATACGACAGGGGAGGGAAAAACACCGGGGAGCTGTTTTTT. Its translation: CASRYDRGGKNTGELFF.

The chain recombines TRBV9 with TRBJ2-7; TRBD1 might be the D (5 bases). Between the trimmed V and J ends, which lost 0 bases and 2 bases, there was a span of 9 bases. CDR3 size: 14 residues. Germline assignment: CDR1 SGDLS and CDR2 YYNGEE. The CDR3 nucleotides are TGTGCCAGCAGCGTAGATATGGGGCCCTACGAGCAGTACTTC. Its translation is CASSVDMGPYEQYF. The whole variable domain, remainder taken from reference TRBV9 and TRBJ2-7, is DSGVTQTPKHLITATGQRVTLRCSPRSGDLSVYWYQQSLDQGLQFLIQYYNGEERAKGNILERFSAQQFPDLHSELNLSSLELGDSALYFCASSVDMGPYEQYFGPGTRLTVT.